The TCR beta chain described here comes from a study of blood T cell repertoires in COVID-19. Authors' analysis steps: For nucleated cells, counts were estimated from reference gene primer amplification. Clones were read by immunoSEQ multiplex PCR, and TCRdb kept only the in-frame ones, dropping some. The V and J calls and clone size come from that table; D and trimming were worked out from the DNA. This sample has roughly 500,000 clones; 85% to 90% occur once, and the top ten carry 1.5% to 2%. V was pared by 8 bases and J by 2 bases, with 19 bases between. Germline CDR1 and CDR2: SNHLY and FYNNEI. CDR3 length equals 15 residues.

The chain links TRBV2 to TRBJ2-7; tentatively, D is TRBD1 (6 bases). This TCR was recovered from a woman aged 40-49 years who had recovered from COVID-19. The sequenced sample was PBMCs or T cells enriched from blood (not recorded which). The CDR3 region is CASCVTGTLTYEQYF. Written as DNA, the CDR3 is TGTGCCAGCTGCGTAACCGGGACACTAACCTACGAGCAGTACTTC. Full variable domain (missing parts from reference TRBV2 and TRBJ2-7): EPEVTQTPSHQVTQMGQEVILRCVPISNHLYFYWYRQILGQKVEFLVSFYNNEISEKSEIFDDQFSVERPDGSNFTLKIRSTKLEDSAMYFCASCVTGTLTYEQYFGPGTRLTVT.